The clone carrying this TCR beta chain was seen at least ten times. These data originate in a study of human T cells and chemical hapten exposure. TCRdb re-derived calls from the RACE reads in MiXCR, one entry per CDR3 protein. This table holds some 120,000 distinct CDR3 sequences, approximately 9.1% found once. Time point noted: healthy volunteer bleed at 2 weeks. Unfractionated whole blood was the source from which total RNA was extracted. The V gene's germline CDR1 is MNHEY and CDR2 SMNVEV (reference sequence). The CDR3 length is 15 residues. The trim removed 0 bases at V and 0 bases at J, leaving 2 bases unmatched.

The gene calls are TRBV27 and TRBJ2-7, with TRBD1 identical over 7 bases. The sequence was collected from a male donor in good health. Some clones in this sample may be carry-over from other donors' samples. The sample was whole blood. CDR3 sequence: CASSLSQGSSYEQYF. The CDR3 DNA sequence: TGTGCCAGCAGTTTATCACAGGGGAGCTCCTACGAGCAGTACTTC.